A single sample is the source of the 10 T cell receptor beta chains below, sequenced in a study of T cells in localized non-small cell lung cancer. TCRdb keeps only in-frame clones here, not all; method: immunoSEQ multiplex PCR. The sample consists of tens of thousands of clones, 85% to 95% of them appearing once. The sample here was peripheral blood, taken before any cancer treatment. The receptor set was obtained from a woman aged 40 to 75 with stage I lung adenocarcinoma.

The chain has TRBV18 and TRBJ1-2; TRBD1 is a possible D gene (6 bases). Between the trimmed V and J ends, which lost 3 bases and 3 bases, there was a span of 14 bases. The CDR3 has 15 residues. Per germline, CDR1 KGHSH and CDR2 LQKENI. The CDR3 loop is CASSPGLRQDYGYTF. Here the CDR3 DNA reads TGTGCCAGCTCACCGGGGCTGAGACAGGACTATGGCTACACCTTC.

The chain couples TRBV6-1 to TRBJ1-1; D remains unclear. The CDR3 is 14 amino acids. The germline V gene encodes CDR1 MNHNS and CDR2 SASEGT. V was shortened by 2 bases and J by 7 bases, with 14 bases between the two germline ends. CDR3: CASSERYRNDEAFF. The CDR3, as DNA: TGTGCCAGCAGTGAACGGTACCGAAACGATGAAGCTTTCTTT.

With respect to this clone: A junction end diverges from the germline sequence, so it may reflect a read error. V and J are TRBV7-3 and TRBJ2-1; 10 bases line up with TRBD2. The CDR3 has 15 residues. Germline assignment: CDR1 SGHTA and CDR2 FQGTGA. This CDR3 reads CTSSLAGAAYNEQFF. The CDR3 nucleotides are TGTACCAGCAGCCTAGCGGGAGCCGCATACAATGAGCAGTTCTTC.

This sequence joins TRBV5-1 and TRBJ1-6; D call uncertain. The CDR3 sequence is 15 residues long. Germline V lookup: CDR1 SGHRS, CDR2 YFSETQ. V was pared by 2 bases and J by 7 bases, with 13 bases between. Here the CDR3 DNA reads TGCGCCAGCAGCTTAAGTGGGGTTTGGAATTCACCCCTCCACTTT. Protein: CASSLSGVWNSPLHF.

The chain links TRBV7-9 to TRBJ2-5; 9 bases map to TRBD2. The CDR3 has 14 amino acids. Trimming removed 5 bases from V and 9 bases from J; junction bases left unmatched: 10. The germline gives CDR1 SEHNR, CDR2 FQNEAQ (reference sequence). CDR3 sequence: CASSPSNSGSPQYF. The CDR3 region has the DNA TGTGCCAGCAGCCCATCGAATAGCGGGAGTCCCCAGTACTTC.

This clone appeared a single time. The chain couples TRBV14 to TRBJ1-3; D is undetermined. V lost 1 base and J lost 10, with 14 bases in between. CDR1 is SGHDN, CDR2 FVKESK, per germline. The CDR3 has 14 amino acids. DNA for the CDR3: TGTGCCAGCAGCCAAGGATCAACTTTGGGGACCATATATTTT. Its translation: CASSQGSTLGTIYF.

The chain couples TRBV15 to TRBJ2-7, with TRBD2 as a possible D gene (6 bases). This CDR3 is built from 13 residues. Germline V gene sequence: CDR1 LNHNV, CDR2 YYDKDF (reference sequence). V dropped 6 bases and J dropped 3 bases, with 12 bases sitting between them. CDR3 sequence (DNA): TGTGCCACCAGTTTTGGCGGGGACTACGAGCAGTACTTC. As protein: CATSFGGDYEQYF.

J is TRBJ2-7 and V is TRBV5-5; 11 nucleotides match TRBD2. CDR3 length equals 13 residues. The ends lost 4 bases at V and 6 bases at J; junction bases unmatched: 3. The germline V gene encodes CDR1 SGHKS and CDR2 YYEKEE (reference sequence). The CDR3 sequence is CASSPGTSGEQYF. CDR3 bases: TGTGCCAGCAGCCCCGGGACTAGCGGCGAGCAGTACTTC.

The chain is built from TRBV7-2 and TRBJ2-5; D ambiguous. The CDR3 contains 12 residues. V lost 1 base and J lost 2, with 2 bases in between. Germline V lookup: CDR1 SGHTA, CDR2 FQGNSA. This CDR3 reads CASSLDQETQYF. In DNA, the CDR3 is TGTGCCAGCAGCTTAGATCAAGAGACCCAGTACTTC.

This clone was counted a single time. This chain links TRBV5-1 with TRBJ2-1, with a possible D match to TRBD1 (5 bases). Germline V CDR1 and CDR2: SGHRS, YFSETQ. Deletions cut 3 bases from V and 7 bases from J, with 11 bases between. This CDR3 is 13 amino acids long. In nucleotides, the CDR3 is TGCGCCAGCAGCTCCAGGGTGGGAAATGAGCAGTTCTTC. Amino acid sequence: CASSSRVGNEQFF.